These T cell receptor beta chains were read from a single sample in a study of blood T cell repertoires in COVID-19. Measured with immunoSEQ multiplex PCR; TCRdb has only the in-frame clones, and not every one. The sample includes over 45,000 clones, around 85% of them seen just once. The material sequenced was peripheral blood. The receptor source for this set is a man in his 70s with active COVID-19. The CDR3 runs from the conserved cysteine through the conserved F or W. Each record gives: D gene, J gene, V gene, clone size, CDR3 DNA, CDR3 protein. D genes are given only for firm matches. Size values are once, few and many counts, or a class for expanded clones, and some rows have none.

TRBD2	TRBJ2-2	TRBV7-2	-	TGTGCCAGCAGCGCTAGCGGGGCAAACGGGGAGCTGTTTTTT	CASSASGANGELFF
TRBD2	TRBJ2-2	TRBV2	once	TGTGCCAGCAGGGGGACTAGCGTTAACACCGGGGAGCTGTTTTTT	CASRGTSVNTGELFF
-	TRBJ2-4	TRBV29-1	-	TGCAGCGTCCCGGTGGGAGTTTTTCAGTACTTC	CSVPVGVFQYF
-	TRBJ2-2	TRBV11-2	-	TGTGCCAGCAGGGAGGCCACCGGGGAGCTGTTTTTT	CASREATGELFF
-	TRBJ1-1	TRBV28	-	TGTGCCAGCAGTCTTCTGCGGGAGAACACTGAAGCTTTCTTT	CASSLLRENTEAFF
-	TRBJ1-2	TRBV7-2	-	TGTGCCAGCAGTCTAAGTACAGGGCAGTATGGCTACACCTTC	CASSLSTGQYGYTF
-	TRBJ1-1	TRBV6-5	-	TGTGCCAGCAAAATCGGCCAGGGGATGAGCACTGAAGCTTTCTTT	CASKIGQGMSTEAFF
-	TRBJ1-2	TRBV28	-	-	CASSSSGVGGGYTF
TRBD2	TRBJ2-6	TRBV4-3	-	TGCGCCAGCAGCCAAGCAATGGGACTAGCGGGAGGCGGAGGGGCCAACGTCCTGACTTTC	CASSQAMGLAGGGGANVLTF
TRBD2	TRBJ2-2	TRBV11-2	-	TGTGCCAGCAGCCAGCGGGACTACACCGGGGAGCTGTTTTTT	CASSQRDYTGELFF
-	TRBJ2-1	TRBV7-2	-	TGTGCCAGCAGCTTAGGGCCGTCCTACAATGAGCAGTTCTTC	CASSLGPSYNEQFF
TRBD1	TRBJ2-3	TRBV2	-	TGTGCCAGCAGTGAAGCCCTCAGGGGGACAGATACGCAGTATTTT	CASSEALRGTDTQYF
-	TRBJ2-7	TRBV4-2	once	TGTGCCAGCAGCCAAGATGTCCGGGTTTTGTCCTACGAGCAGTACTTC	CASSQDVRVLSYEQYF
-	TRBJ1-1	TRBV2	once	TGTGCCAGCGACAAGGGAGCCCCCACAGAAGCTTTCTTT	CASDKGAPTEAFF
-	TRBJ1-2	TRBV9	-	TGTGCCAGCAGCCCCAGACAGGACCCTGGCTATGGCTACACCTTC	CASSPRQDPGYGYTF
-	TRBJ2-2	TRBV19	-	TGTGCCAGTAATAACGGAGACACCGGGGAGCTGTTTTTT	CASNNGDTGELFF
TRBD2	TRBJ2-5	TRBV7-2	-	TGTGCCAGCAGCCCAACTAGCGGGACAGAAGAGACCCAGTACTTC	CASSPTSGTEETQYF
TRBD2	TRBJ2-1	TRBV10-3	-	TGTGCCATCGGGGGACTAGCGGGAGTAGGGGGAAACAATGAGCAGTTCTTC	CAIGGLAGVGGNNEQFF
TRBD2	TRBJ2-3	TRBV10-3	-	TGTGCCATCAGTGGCCCGGGACTAGCGGGAGGGACAGATACGCAGTATTTT	CAISGPGLAGGTDTQYF
TRBD2	TRBJ2-2	TRBV4-2	few	TGTGCCAGCCGACTAGCCCTGAACACCGGGGAGCTGTTTTTT	CASRLALNTGELFF
-	TRBJ1-1	TRBV30	-	TGTGCCTGGAGTGTAGGGGAGAACACTGAAGCTTTCTTT	CAWSVGENTEAFF
TRBD2	TRBJ2-2	TRBV29-1	-	TGCAGCGTTCAAAGGGAGGGTTGGGGCGGCGGGGAGCTGTTTTTT	CSVQREGWGGGELFF
TRBD2	TRBJ2-2	TRBV7-3	few	TGTGCCAGCAGCTTAATGGGAGGGCCCGGGGAGCTGTTTTTT	CASSLMGGPGELFF
-	TRBJ1-2	TRBV5-4	-	TGTGCCAGTCGCACGGCAGGGATTGGGGATGGCTACACCTTC	CASRTAGIGDGYTF
TRBD1	TRBJ1-1	TRBV5-4	-	TGTGCCAGCAGCTTAGGGACAGGGGAACGGACTGAAGCTTTCTTT	CASSLGTGERTEAFF
TRBD1	TRBJ2-1	TRBV5-6	-	TGTGCCAGCAGCTCGTGGGGACAGGGGTTCTACAATGAGCAGTTCTTC	CASSSWGQGFYNEQFF
TRBD1	TRBJ2-7	TRBV6-6	-	TGTGCCAGCAGTTACGAGCGGACAGGGGGCCACGAGCAGTACTTC	CASSYERTGGHEQYF
TRBD2	TRBJ2-2	TRBV9	few	TGTGCCAGCAGCGTAGCGTCTAGCGGGTTCTTCGGGGAGCTGTTTTTT	CASSVASSGFFGELFF
TRBD1	TRBJ1-5	TRBV6-5	few	TGTGCCAGCAGTCCCCCGGGACAGGGGAAGAAGCCCCAGCATTTT	CASSPPGQGKKPQHF
-	TRBJ2-7	TRBV18	-	TGTGCCAGCTCCCTTCGCGGGATTGCCTACGAGCAGTACTTC	CASSLRGIAYEQYF
-	TRBJ2-7	TRBV5-6	-	TGTGCCAGCAGCTTCTCTGTCAGGGAAGGCTACGAGCAGTACTTC	CASSFSVREGYEQYF
TRBD1	TRBJ1-1	TRBV11-3	-	TGTGCCAGCAGCTTAGAGACAGGGGGCGAGAACACTGAAGCTTTCTTT	CASSLETGGENTEAFF
-	TRBJ2-5	TRBV6-6	-	TGTGCCAGCAGAGACGTGTCCGGGATCGAGACCCAGTACTTC	CASRDVSGIETQYF